This TCR beta chain was sequenced for a study of blood T cell repertoires in COVID-19. Study details: The United States, Italy and Spain provided the acute and convalescent COVID-19 samples. T cells, B-cell-depleted T cells, or PBMCs supplied cDNA or gDNA.

Original processing methods: Amplification of reference gene primers was used by the study to estimate nucleated cell counts. The assay was immunoSEQ multiplex PCR, and TCRdb's table has in-frame clones only and misses some. V and J calls plus clone size are reproduced from that table; the DNA served to infer D and trimming. Found here are 75,000 to 100,000 clones, around nine tenths of them singletons; the top ten hold 15%. After removal of 0 bases from V and 10 bases from J, the junction contained 5 bases not matched to a gene. Germline V gives CDR1 LGHDT, CDR2 YNNKEL (reference sequence). CDR3 length: 13 amino acids.

The sequenced sample was peripheral blood. The chain is built from TRBV3-1 (or the pseudogene TRBV3-2) and TRBJ1-2; 7 bases agree with TRBD1. The TCR comes from a human donor in a cohort sampled during active COVID-19. The CDR3 nucleotides are TGTGCCAGCAGCCAAGATTTTACAGGGGCCTACACCTTC. It yields the protein CASSQDFTGAYTF.